Listed here are 29 T cell receptor beta chains from one sample, sequenced in a study of blood T cell repertoires in COVID-19. The repertoire was sequenced with immunoSEQ multiplex PCR; TCRdb's copy has only in-frame clones and lacks some. This sample has approximately 220,000 clones; about 88% occur once, and the top ten carry roughly 2.5%. Sequences were obtained from PBMCs or T cells enriched from blood (not recorded which). These receptors all come from a woman in her 30s who had recovered from COVID-19.

The V gene is TRBV3-1 (or the pseudogene TRBV3-2), the J gene TRBJ2-7; D is perhaps TRBD1 (6 bases). The ends were cut back, 3 bases at V and 1 base at J, with 13 bases in the middle. CDR1 is LGHDT and CDR2 is YNNKEL in the germline V gene (reference sequence). The CDR3 loop spans 15 amino acids. The CDR3 loop reads CASSQTGRGSYEQYF. CDR3 DNA: TGTGCCAGCAGCCAGACAGGAAGGGGTTCCTACGAGCAGTACTTC.

This sequence joins TRBV6-2 or TRBV6-3 and TRBJ2-5, with D possibly being TRBD2 (6 bases). CDR1 is MNHEY and CDR2 is SVGEGT in the germline V gene. The CDR3 spans 13 residues. With 5 bases removed from V and 1 base from J, the gap between germline ends came to 8 bases. CDR3 coding DNA: TGTGCCAGCAGTCGGGACTCCCAAGAGACCCAGTACTTC. Its translation is CASSRDSQETQYF.

The V gene is TRBV19, the J gene TRBJ1-4, with a possible D match to TRBD1 (5 bases). V was clipped by 3 bases and J by 7 bases, with 12 bases between them. Germline V gene sequence: CDR1 LNHDA, CDR2 SQIVND (reference sequence). The CDR3 runs to 14 residues. Written as DNA, the CDR3 is TGTGCCAGTAGTATGTTGACAGTGGGTGAAAAACTGTTTTTT. It translates to CASSMLTVGEKLFF.

This chain uses TRBV27 with TRBJ1-1; 7 bases match TRBD1. This CDR3 has 15 amino acids. The junction had 11 bases not matched to a gene; V was cut back by 5 bases and J by 5 bases. Germline values: CDR1 MNHEY, CDR2 SMNVEV (reference sequence). Here the CDR3 DNA reads TGTGCCAGCAGTCAAGGGACAGCCGTCGGTACTGAAGCTTTCTTT. The encoded protein is CASSQGTAVGTEAFF.

The chain recombines TRBV7-2 with TRBJ2-7; 7 positions agree with TRBD1. CDR1 is SGHTA, CDR2 FQGNSA, per germline. The CDR3 is made up of 14 amino acids. Losses at the gene ends were 5 bases for V and 2 bases for J; bases not matched to a gene: 6. In DNA, the CDR3 is TGTGCCAGCAGCGTCCGGGACAGAACCTACGAGCAGTACTTC. Translated, it gives CASSVRDRTYEQYF.

This clone was detected a few times. V and J are TRBV5-5 and TRBJ1-1, with no clear D. The germline V and J ends were trimmed by 2 bases and 3 bases, with 8 bases remaining between them. Per germline, CDR1 SGHKS and CDR2 YYEKEE (reference sequence). CDR3 length: 13 residues. The DNA of the CDR3 is TGTGCCAGCAGCTTTCTCCCGGACACTGAAGCTTTCTTT. Its translation is CASSFLPDTEAFF.

V and J are TRBV5-1 and TRBJ2-2; D gene unclear. This CDR3 has 12 residues. In germline, CDR1 is SGHRS, CDR2 YFSETQ. V gave up 2 bases and J gave up 6 bases, with 5 bases separating them. CDR3 nucleotide sequence: TGCGCCAGCAGCTTTTATGCCGGGGAGCTGTTTTTT. Translating gives CASSFYAGELFF.

The CDR3 is CASSQNSLRETQYF. CDR3 nucleotides: TGCGCCAGCAGCCAGAATAGTCTGCGAGAGACCCAGTACTTC. The V and J genes are TRBV4-3 and TRBJ2-5, with D uncertain. CDR3 length equals 14 residues. V lost 3 bases, J lost 4 bases, and 12 bases lay in between. Germline assignment: CDR1 LGHNA and CDR2 YSLEER.

The chain combines TRBV4-2 with TRBJ2-2; D not certain. The germline V and J ends were trimmed by 0 bases and 7 bases, with 6 bases remaining between them. Germline V gene sequence: CDR1 LGHNA, CDR2 YNFKEQ. This CDR3 contains 13 residues. CDR3 nucleotides: TGTGCCAGCAGCCAAGACCCCTTCGGGGAGCTGTTTTTT. It yields the protein CASSQDPFGELFF.

The chain is built from TRBV5-1 and TRBJ2-1; 10 bases are a match to TRBD2. CDR3 length: 15 amino acids. From germline, CDR1 is SGHRS and CDR2 YFSETQ. J gave up 8 bases and V 4 bases, and 9 bases lay outside the gene matches. The CDR3: CASSLSAGGPYEQFF. CDR3 DNA: TGCGCCAGCAGCCTGTCAGCGGGGGGGCCATATGAGCAGTTCTTC.

The V call is TRBV7-9, the J call TRBJ1-1; D perhaps matches TRBD1 (6 bases). The V gene lost 5 bases and the J gene lost 2 bases, with 12 bases spanning the gap. CDR1 SEHNR and CDR2 FQNEAQ come from the germline V gene (reference sequence). CDR3 length: 14 residues. CDR3 sequence (DNA): TGTGCCAGCAGCCCCCAGGGGTTCAACACTGAAGCTTTCTTT. Translating it yields CASSPQGFNTEAFF. Using reference TRBV7-9 and TRBJ1-1 for the parts outside the CDR3, the full variable domain is DTGVSQNPRHKITKRGQNVTFRCDPISEHNRLYWYRQTLGQGPEFLTYFQNEAQLEKSRLLSDRFSAERPKGSFSTLEIQRTEQGDSAMYLCASSPQGFNTEAFFGQGTRLTVV.

V is TRBV29-1 and J is TRBJ1-2; no reliable D call. CDR1 and CDR2 from the germline V gene are SQVTM and ANQGSEA. V lost 4 bases, J lost 5 bases, and 8 bases lay in between. CDR3 size: 11 residues. This chain's CDR3 is CSVARGYGYTF. In DNA form, the CDR3 reads TGCAGCGTTGCACGCGGGTATGGCTACACCTTC. The whole variable domain, remainder taken from reference TRBV29-1 and TRBJ1-2, is SAVISQKPSRDICQRGTSLTIQCQVDSQVTMMFWYRQQPGQSLTLIATANQGSEATYESGFVIDKFPISRPNLTFSTLTVSNMSPEDSSIYLCSVARGYGYTFGSGTRLTVV.

The chain combines TRBV9 with TRBJ1-1; tentative D call: TRBD1 (5 bases). The V and J ends lost 4 bases and 4 bases respectively, with 11 bases between them. The CDR3 has 13 residues. Germline V gene lookup returns CDR1 SGDLS and CDR2 YYNGEE. CDR3 in amino acids: CASSQRGGTEAFF. Written as DNA, the CDR3 is TGTGCCAGCAGCCAGCGGGGGGGCACTGAAGCTTTCTTT.

The chain employs TRBV4-2 and TRBJ2-3; D not resolved. The germline CDR1 and CDR2 sequences are LGHNA and YNFKEQ. The V gene lost 0 bases and the J gene lost 3 bases, with 4 bases spanning the gap. The CDR3 has 13 residues. CDR3 region: CASSQDLTDTQYF. The CDR3 DNA reads TGTGCCAGCAGCCAAGATCTTACAGATACGCAGTATTTT.

V and J are TRBV19 and TRBJ2-3; 9 nucleotides agree with TRBD1. Germline V CDR1 and CDR2: LNHDA, SQIVND (reference sequence). The J segment lost 1 base and the V segment lost 8 bases, leaving 4 bases of the junction unmatched. There are 14 residues in the CDR3. The CDR3 DNA reads TGTGCCAGTCTCCGGACAGGGGGCACAGATACGCAGTATTTT. Residues: CASLRTGGTDTQYF. The entire variable domain, with the rest obtained from reference TRBV19 and TRBJ2-3, is as follows: DGGITQSPKYLFRKEGQNVTLSCEQNLNHDAMYWYRQDPGQGLRLIYYSQIVNDFQKGDIAEGYSVSREKKESFPLTVTSAQKNPTAFYLCASLRTGGTDTQYFGPGTRLTVL.

J is TRBJ1-1 and V is TRBV5-6; TRBD1 matches at 10 bases. Germline-derived CDR1 and CDR2 are SGHDT and YYEEEE. The CDR3 sequence is 15 residues long. Trimming removed 2 bases from V and 1 base from J; junction bases left unmatched: 2. The CDR3 loop is CASSFGTGANTEAFF. The CDR3 bases are TGTGCCAGCAGCTTCGGGACAGGGGCGAACACTGAAGCTTTCTTT.

The chain couples TRBV6-2 or TRBV6-3 to TRBJ1-4, with D perhaps TRBD1 (5 bases). The CDR3 runs 13 residues. V lost 2 bases to trimming and J lost 6 bases, with 7 bases between them. Germline V lookup: CDR1 MNHEY, CDR2 SVGEGT. The CDR3 coding sequence is TGTGCCAGCAGTTACGACAGTGATGAAAAACTGTTTTTT. As protein: CASSYDSDEKLFF.

The chain has TRBV29-1 and TRBJ1-2; D unclear. Trimming removed 0 bases from V and 4 bases from J, with 6 bases in between. The CDR3 loop spans 12 amino acids. The germline V gene encodes CDR1 SQVTM and CDR2 ANQGSEA. CDR3 coding DNA: TGCAGCGTTGAAGATGGAGTCTATGGCTACACCTTC. Encoded protein: CSVEDGVYGYTF.

The chain combines TRBV7-9 with TRBJ1-2; D call uncertain. From germline, CDR1 is SEHNR and CDR2 FQNEAQ (reference sequence). The CDR3 has 15 residues. Trimming stripped 5 bases from V and 4 bases from J, with 17 bases between. CDR3 DNA: TGTGCCAGCAGCAAACAAGAACTAGTACCCTATGGCTACACCTTC. Amino acid sequence: CASSKQELVPYGYTF.

V usage is TRBV19 and J usage is TRBJ2-1, with no clear D. Trimming stripped 4 bases from V and 6 bases from J, with 7 bases between. The length of the CDR3 is 12 residues. Germline CDR1 LNHDA, CDR2 SQIVND (reference sequence). CDR3 nucleotide sequence: TGTGCCAGTAGTACTTCGCGCAATGAGCAGTTCTTC. This sequence encodes CASSTSRNEQFF.

The V and J genes are TRBV19 and TRBJ1-6; 7 bases agree with TRBD1. V lost 8 bases and J lost 4; bases outside the gene matches: 8. Per the germline V gene, CDR1 is LNHDA and CDR2 is SQIVND (reference sequence). CDR3 length equals 15 residues. CDR3 amino acids: CASGTGTVYNSPLHF. The CDR3 region has the DNA TGTGCCAGTGGGACCGGGACAGTTTATAATTCACCCCTCCACTTT.

This chain uses TRBV7-9 with TRBJ2-3, with 9 positions matching TRBD2. J lost 0 bases, V lost 1 base, and 2 bases had no gene match. Germline CDR1 SEHNR, CDR2 FQNEAQ (reference sequence). The CDR3 extends over 16 amino acids. CDR3 in amino acids: CASSLGLAVSTDTQYF. The CDR3 DNA follows: TGTGCCAGCAGCTTAGGACTAGCGGTTAGCACAGATACGCAGTATTTT.

By sample fraction, this clone is medium-sized. The chain uses TRBV2 and TRBJ1-5; tentative D call: TRBD1 (5 bases). The CDR3 totals 14 residues. V was pared by 6 bases and J by 0 bases, with 9 bases between. Germline V gives CDR1 SNHLY, CDR2 FYNNEI. CDR3 in amino acids: CASRQGDSNQPQHF. As DNA, the CDR3 is TGTGCCAGCAGGCAGGGCGATAGCAATCAGCCCCAGCATTTT. Complete variable domain (other parts from reference TRBV2 and TRBJ1-5): EPEVTQTPSHQVTQMGQEVILRCVPISNHLYFYWYRQILGQKVEFLVSFYNNEISEKSEIFDDQFSVERPDGSNFTLKIRSTKLEDSAMYFCASRQGDSNQPQHFGDGTRLSIL.

V and J are TRBV6-4 and TRBJ1-2, with no clear D. The CDR3 extends over 13 amino acids. V gave up 7 bases and J gave up 4 bases, with 13 bases separating them. The germline gives CDR1 MRHNA, CDR2 SNTAGT. CDR3 in amino acids: CASISGGSYGYTF. The CDR3 DNA reads as TGTGCCAGCATCTCAGGAGGGAGCTATGGCTACACCTTC.

J is TRBJ2-7 and V is TRBV7-2; 7 bases are a match to TRBD2. The trim removed 0 bases at V and 0 bases at J, leaving 2 bases unmatched. This CDR3 region has 15 residues. Germline V gene lookup returns CDR1 SGHTA and CDR2 FQGNSA. The CDR3 DNA sequence: TGTGCCAGCAGCTTAGCGGGGGGGAACTCCTACGAGCAGTACTTC. It yields the protein CASSLAGGNSYEQYF. Supplemented by reference TRBV7-2 and TRBJ2-7, the full variable domain reads GAGVSQSPSNKVTEKGKDVELRCDPISGHTALYWYRQSLGQGLEFLIYFQGNSAPDKSGLPSDRFSAERTGGSVSTLTIQRTQQEDSAVYLCASSLAGGNSYEQYFGPGTRLTVT.

The chain joins TRBV18 to TRBJ2-1; TRBD2 matches at 10 bases. V was pared by 2 bases and J by 5 bases, with 6 bases of the junction left unmatched. Per germline, CDR1 KGHSH and CDR2 LQKENI. CDR3 length: 16 amino acids. For the CDR3, the DNA is TGTGCCAGCTCACCAGAGACTAGCGGGTTTGACAATGAGCAGTTCTTC. This gives the protein CASSPETSGFDNEQFF.

The CDR3 DNA reads TGTGCCAGCAACCCGAGGGGACAGGGGGAAAATCAGCCCCAGCATTTT. This codes for CASNPRGQGENQPQHF. The genes are TRBV6-2 or TRBV6-3 and TRBJ1-5; the match to TRBD1 covers 11 bases. Germline CDR1 is MNHEY and CDR2 is SVGEGT. The junction had 9 bases not matched to a gene; V was cut back by 7 bases and J by 4 bases. This CDR3 is built from 16 residues.

The chain links TRBV2 to TRBJ1-4; D is possibly TRBD1 (5 bases). CDR3 length: 16 amino acids. Per germline, CDR1 SNHLY and CDR2 FYNNEI. V was cut by 5 bases and J by 0 bases, with 13 bases left in between. The CDR3 nucleotides are TGTGCCAGCAGTCGAGACAGCAGCTCAACTAATGAAAAACTGTTTTTT. This encodes CASSRDSSSTNEKLFF. Variable domain in full (rest from reference TRBV2 and TRBJ1-4): EPEVTQTPSHQVTQMGQEVILRCVPISNHLYFYWYRQILGQKVEFLVSFYNNEISEKSEIFDDQFSVERPDGSNFTLKIRSTKLEDSAMYFCASSRDSSSTNEKLFFGSGTQLSVL.

This clone has just one count. The V gene is TRBV27, the J gene TRBJ1-4, with D hard to call. The CDR3 spans 12 residues. CDR1 is MNHEY and CDR2 is SMNVEV in the germline V gene (reference sequence). Trimming took off 6 bases at V and 4 bases at J, with 6 bases between the two ends. The CDR3 spells CASRRDNEKLFF. The CDR3 region has the DNA TGTGCCAGCAGACGGGATAATGAAAAACTGTTTTTT.